The 18 T cell receptor beta chains listed next were all sequenced from one sample in a study of cytotoxic CD8 clonotypes in ibrutinib-treated CLL. Produced via immunoSEQ multiplex PCR; TCRdb's table is partial and in-frame only. The top ten hold around an eighth of the sample, which has 190,000 or so clones, around three quarters seen once. The sample consisted of PBMCs, taken after 24 months of ibrutinib treatment. The receptor source for this set is a human donor with chronic lymphocytic leukemia.

This clone came up once. The chain has TRBV15 and TRBJ2-1, with D unclear. Trimming shortened V by 0 bases and J by 4 bases, and 10 bases separated the two germline ends. The CDR3 is 15 amino acids. Per germline, CDR1 LNHNV and CDR2 YYDKDF (reference sequence). In nucleotides, the CDR3 is TGTGCCACCAGCAGAGATCAGGCAGCGTACAATGAGCAGTTCTTC. It yields the protein CATSRDQAAYNEQFF.

The chain combines TRBV2 with TRBJ2-4; weak D call: TRBD1 (5 bases). V was cut by 4 bases and J by 8 bases, with 9 bases left in between. The germline gives CDR1 SNHLY, CDR2 FYNNEI. This CDR3 comprises 12 residues. The chain's CDR3 is CASSGQFYIQYF. In DNA form, the CDR3 reads TGTGCCAGCAGTGGACAGTTTTACATTCAGTACTTC.

The chain is built from TRBV18 and TRBJ2-3; TRBD2 matches at 13 bases. Per the germline V gene, CDR1 is KGHSH and CDR2 is LQKENI. The trim removed 4 bases at V and 6 bases at J, leaving 1 base unmatched. The length of the CDR3 is 14 residues. The CDR3, as DNA: TGTGCCAGCTCACGGACTAGCGGGAGTGATACGCAGTATTTT. Amino acid sequence: CASSRTSGSDTQYF.

The chain recombines TRBV7-9 with TRBJ2-1; 8 bases fit TRBD1. This CDR3 comprises 17 residues. The ends lost 4 bases at V and 3 bases at J; junction bases unmatched: 11. The germline V gene has CDR1 SEHNR and CDR2 FQNEAQ (reference sequence). The CDR3 nucleotides are TGTGCCAGCAGCTCCGACAGGGGAGAAGAGGGCTACAATGAGCAGTTCTTC. This gives the protein CASSSDRGEEGYNEQFF.

V usage is TRBV5-1 and J usage is TRBJ1-4; 8 bases are a match to TRBD1. Per the germline V gene, CDR1 is SGHRS and CDR2 is YFSETQ. This CDR3 spans 14 amino acids. V shed 0 bases and J 6 bases; nucleotides not matched to a gene: 1. CDR3 in amino acids: CASSLAGGDEKLFF. In DNA, the CDR3 is TGCGCCAGCAGCTTGGCAGGGGGCGATGAAAAACTGTTTTTT. The variable domain in full, with the rest retrieved from reference TRBV5-1 and TRBJ1-4, is KAGVTQTPRYLIKTRGQQVTLSCSPISGHRSVSWYQQTPGQGLQFLFEYFSETQRNKGNFPGRFSGRQFSNSRSEMNVSTLELGDSALYLCASSLAGGDEKLFFGSGTQLSVL.

The gene calls are TRBV30 and TRBJ1-3; D is unclear. This CDR3 comprises 14 residues. Germline assignment: CDR1 GTSNPN and CDR2 SVGIG (reference sequence). The V and J ends lost 0 bases and 0 bases respectively, with 6 bases between them. CDR3 sequence: CAWSVGGSGNTIYF. The CDR3 nucleotides read TGTGCCTGGAGTGTAGGTGGCTCTGGAAACACCATATATTTT.

This rearrangement joins TRBV11-2 to TRBJ2-7; TRBD2 agrees at 9 bases. The germline CDR1 and CDR2 sequences are SGHAT and FQNNGV. Trimming cost V 1 base and J 2 bases; bases outside gene matches: 3. CDR3 length: 15 amino acids. The DNA of the CDR3 is TGTGCCAGCAGCTTAGTGGGACTAGCTCCCTACGAGCAGTACTTC. Amino acid sequence: CASSLVGLAPYEQYF.

The chain carries TRBV28 and TRBJ2-3; 7 nucleotides line up with TRBD2. CDR1 is MDHEN and CDR2 is SYDVKM in the germline V gene. The CDR3 consists of 16 residues. Trimming cost V 5 bases and J 5 bases; bases outside gene matches: 13. Here the CDR3 DNA reads TGTGCCAGCAGTCCCACTAGCGCCTTTTGGGGAGATACGCAGTATTTT. Its translation: CASSPTSAFWGDTQYF.

The sample holds a few counts of this clone. This chain links TRBV27 with TRBJ1-1, with D perhaps TRBD1 (5 bases). Looked up from germline, CDR1 is MNHEY and CDR2 is SMNVEV (reference sequence). This CDR3 is built from 17 residues. V was shortened by 4 bases and J by 1 base, with 19 bases between the two germline ends. CDR3 amino acids: CASSWGRAIMKNTEAFF. The CDR3 DNA reads TGTGCCAGCAGTTGGGGCAGGGCCATCATGAAGAACACTGAAGCTTTCTTT.

The V gene is TRBV7-2, the J gene TRBJ2-5; the D gene is possibly TRBD2 (6 bases). Trimming shortened V by 1 base and J by 7 bases, and 10 bases separated the two germline ends. Germline V gene lookup returns CDR1 SGHTA and CDR2 FQGNSA. The CDR3 has 13 amino acids. CDR3 sequence reads: CASSLDRGGTQYF. The CDR3 nucleotides read TGTGCCAGCAGCTTAGATAGGGGAGGGACCCAGTACTTC.

This chain joins TRBV9 and TRBJ2-1, with D possibly TRBD2 on 6 matching bases. Germline V lookup: CDR1 SGDLS, CDR2 YYNGEE. V was shortened by 0 bases and J by 4 bases, with 17 bases between the two germline ends. The CDR3 runs 17 residues. The CDR3 DNA follows: TGTGCCAGCAGCGTAGCGGCGTGGAGGGAGGTATACAATGAGCAGTTCTTC. It yields the protein CASSVAAWREVYNEQFF.

This clone is a singleton in its sample. This chain joins TRBV27 and TRBJ2-3, with 7 bases matching TRBD2. The CDR3 has 15 residues. The V segment lost 5 bases and the J segment 0 bases; nucleotides outside the gene matches: 5. Germline CDR1 MNHEY, CDR2 SMNVEV (reference sequence). CDR3 nucleotide sequence: TGTGCCAGCAGTGCGACTAGCCTTAGCACAGATACGCAGTATTTT. This encodes CASSATSLSTDTQYF.

The chain uses TRBV28 and TRBJ1-2; no clear D gene. Trimming removed 6 bases from V and 5 bases from J, with 16 bases in between. The CDR3 is made up of 14 amino acids. Germline V gene lookup returns CDR1 MDHEN and CDR2 SYDVKM. The CDR3 region is CASSLGRGDYGYTF. The CDR3, as DNA: TGTGCCAGCAGCCTGGGTCGTGGGGATTATGGCTACACCTTC.

In this sample, this clone turned up once. The chain links TRBV7-9 to TRBJ2-7, with a tentative D call TRBD2 (5 bases). The CDR3 contains 14 residues. Germline CDR1 is SEHNR and CDR2 is FQNEAQ (reference sequence). The V end was cut by 0 bases, the J end by 6 bases, with 12 bases between. The CDR3 region is CASSLASASGEQYF. The CDR3 bases are TGTGCCAGCAGCTTAGCTTCCGCCAGCGGCGAGCAGTACTTC.

This clone was detected a few times. The chain employs TRBV4-1 and TRBJ1-5, with 9 bases identical to TRBD1. Germline lookup yields CDR1 MGHRA and CDR2 YSYEKL. CDR3 length: 15 amino acids. Trimming at V came to 3 bases and at J to 5 bases, leaving 5 bases not matched to a gene. In nucleotides, the CDR3 is TGCGCCAGCAGCCATCCGGGACAGGGAGATCAGCCCCAGCATTTT. It specifies CASSHPGQGDQPQHF.

The gene calls are TRBV4-3 and TRBJ2-3; 8 bases map to TRBD2. V was clipped by 0 bases and J by 0 bases; unmatched bases: 8. Germline CDR1 LGHNA, CDR2 YSLEER. The CDR3 is 18 amino acids. The CDR3 region has the DNA TGCGCCAGCAGCCAAGATAGGTCACTAGCGGTGAGCACAGATACGCAGTATTTT. This encodes CASSQDRSLAVSTDTQYF.

The J gene is TRBJ1-5, the V gene TRBV10-3; 9 nucleotides align to TRBD1. Germline V lookup: CDR1 ENHRY, CDR2 SYGVKD. The CDR3 spans 18 residues. The trim removed 8 bases at V and 1 base at J, leaving 15 bases unmatched. The CDR3 region is CAISDRLTGGASNQPQHF. The CDR3 bases are TGTGCCATCTCCGACCGACTTACAGGGGGCGCGAGCAATCAGCCCCAGCATTTT.

The chain joins TRBV6-5 to TRBJ2-7; D gene ambiguous. Trimming removed 2 bases from V and 6 bases from J, with 5 bases in between. Germline CDR1 MNHEY, CDR2 SVGAGI. The CDR3 is made up of 11 amino acids. This CDR3 is CASSYNGEQYF. The CDR3 DNA reads TGTGCCAGCAGTTACAACGGCGAGCAGTACTTC.